A single sample is the source of the 22 T cell receptor beta chains below, sequenced in a study of control samples from healthy donors and cancer patients. The method was immunoSEQ multiplex PCR; TCRdb's version includes in-frame clones alone and lacks a portion of them. The sample carries over 100,000 clones, about nine tenths recorded once. Sequenced sample: blood. Receptors originate from a man aged 40-49 years in good health.

The rearrangement uses TRBV6-5 and TRBJ2-7, with D maybe TRBD1 (6 bases). With 8 bases removed from V and 2 bases from J, the gap between germline ends came to 19 bases. Germline CDR1 MNHEY, CDR2 SVGAGI. There are 15 residues in the CDR3. The CDR3 DNA sequence: TGTGCCAGCGGAAAGTCCGGGACATGGACCTACGAGCAGTACTTC. This encodes CASGKSGTWTYEQYF.

The chain employs TRBV5-1 and TRBJ2-3; 11 bases align to TRBD2. The V and J ends lost 1 base and 0 bases, in that order; junction bases with no gene match: 22. Germline lookup yields CDR1 SGHRS and CDR2 YFSETQ. CDR3 length equals 23 residues. DNA for the CDR3: TGCGCCAGCAGCTTGTTTTTTGGTAGCGGGGGGGAAAATCCGACATCTAGCACAGATACGCAGTATTTT. Its translation is CASSLFFGSGGENPTSSTDTQYF.

The gene calls are TRBV11-2 and TRBJ1-4, with D uncertain. Germline V CDR1 and CDR2: SGHAT, FQNNGV. Deletions cut 2 bases from V and 5 bases from J, with 6 bases between. CDR3 length equals 13 residues. The chain's CDR3 is CASSLLRNEKLFF. The CDR3 DNA reads TGTGCCAGCAGCTTACTCAGAAATGAAAAACTGTTTTTT.

About this clone: At one end, the junction sequence differs from germline, possibly due to a read error. The chain employs TRBV10-1 and TRBJ2-2; D may correspond to TRBD1 or TRBD2 (5 bases each). Per the germline V gene, CDR1 is WNHNN and CDR2 is SYGVQD (reference sequence). There are 17 residues in the CDR3. The CDR3 DNA reads as TGCGCCAGCAGCGAGTTTCGAGGGGCTCTCCGAACCGGGGAGCTGTTTTTT. Protein product: CASSEFRGALRTGELFF.

Here the CDR3 reads CASSPDTSNTIYF. The CDR3 nucleotides read TGTGCCAGCAGTCCAGATACATCAAACACCATATATTTT. The chain uses TRBV12-3 or TRBV12-4 and TRBJ1-3, with unresolved D. CDR3 size: 13 residues. The germline V and J ends were trimmed by 5 bases and 6 bases, with 11 bases remaining between them.

On this clone itself: The junction and the germline gene differ at one end; a read error may be behind it. J is TRBJ1-4 and V is TRBV7-7, with no clear D. CDR3 length equals 17 residues. Germline V gene sequence: CDR1 SSHAT, CDR2 FNYEAQ (reference sequence). CDR3 sequence reads: CASSFSASWWGSEKLFF. CDR3 in DNA: TGTGCTAGCAGCTTTTCTGCCTCGTGGTGGGGTAGTGAAAAACTGTTTTTT.

Worth noting for this clone: At the DNA level, this CDR3 is encoded by other sequences in the same sample as well. The rearrangement uses TRBV2 and TRBJ2-7; D is unresolved. CDR1 SNHLY and CDR2 FYNNEI come from the germline V gene. The CDR3 runs to 11 residues. Trimming stripped 3 bases from V and 3 bases from J, with 3 bases between. The CDR3, as DNA: TGTGCCAGCAGTGAGGGCTACGAGCAGTACTTC. This gives the protein CASSEGYEQYF. Based on the CDR3 plus reference TRBV2 and TRBJ2-7, the full variable domain is EPEVTQTPSHQVTQMGQEVILRCVPISNHLYFYWYRQILGQKVEFLVSFYNNEISEKSEIFDDQFSVERPDGSNFTLKIRSTKLEDSAMYFCASSEGYEQYFGPGTRLTVT.

The rearrangement uses TRBV11-2 and TRBJ2-1; D is possibly TRBD2 (7 bases). Trimming removed 6 bases at V and 6 bases at J, with 18 bases between. CDR3 length equals 15 residues. Germline V gene data show CDR1 as SGHAT and CDR2 as FQNNGV. The CDR3 protein is CASSFLGGHPNEQFF. The CDR3, as DNA: TGTGCCAGCAGTTTCTTGGGGGGGCACCCCAATGAGCAGTTCTTC. The variable domain in full, with the rest retrieved from reference TRBV11-2 and TRBJ2-1, is EAGVAQSPRYKIIEKRQSVAFWCNPISGHATLYWYQQILGQGPKLLIQFQNNGVVDDSQLPKDRFSAERLKGVDSTLKIQPAKLEDSAVYLCASSFLGGHPNEQFFGPGTRLTVL.

V usage is TRBV18 and J usage is TRBJ2-4, with a possible D match to TRBD1 (6 bases). The CDR3 consists of 15 residues. The V and J ends lost 6 bases and 8 bases respectively, with 20 bases between them. In germline, CDR1 is KGHSH, CDR2 LQKENI. The CDR3 DNA reads as TGTGCCAGCTCCAGGGGACCGGGGACCACGGACATTCAGTACTTC. Encoded protein: CASSRGPGTTDIQYF.

The chain carries TRBV9 and TRBJ1-1; no firm D call. Germline loops: CDR1 SGDLS, CDR2 YYNGEE. This CDR3 spans 14 amino acids. The V end lost 2 bases, the J end lost 1 base, and 9 bases lay between the germline ends. This CDR3 reads CASSVTAANTEAFF. As DNA, the CDR3 is TGTGCCAGCAGCGTTACGGCTGCGAACACTGAAGCTTTCTTT. The full variable domain, rest sourced from reference TRBV9 and TRBJ1-1, is DSGVTQTPKHLITATGQRVTLRCSPRSGDLSVYWYQQSLDQGLQFLIQYYNGEERAKGNILERFSAQQFPDLHSELNLSSLELGDSALYFCASSVTAANTEAFFGQGTRLTVV.

The gene calls are TRBV5-1 and TRBJ1-3; a weak D match, TRBD1 (6 bases). V dropped 4 bases and J dropped 0 bases, with 11 bases sitting between them. The CDR3 is 15 residues long. Germline CDR1 and CDR2: SGHRS and YFSETQ. The CDR3 spells CASSGGGGSGNTIYF. The CDR3 bases are TGCGCCAGCAGCGGTGGAGGGGGCTCTGGAAACACCATATATTTT. The full variable domain, its missing parts supplied by reference TRBV5-1 and TRBJ1-3, is KAGVTQTPRYLIKTRGQQVTLSCSPISGHRSVSWYQQTPGQGLQFLFEYFSETQRNKGNFPGRFSGRQFSNSRSEMNVSTLELGDSALYLCASSGGGGSGNTIYFGEGSWLTVV.

The chain uses TRBV11-2 and TRBJ2-5, with D possibly being TRBD2 (6 bases). V shed 5 bases and J shed 14 bases, with 18 bases lying between them. Looked up from germline, CDR1 is SGHAT and CDR2 is FQNNGV. The CDR3 totals 12 residues. The CDR3 DNA sequence: TGTGCCAGCAGCCACGGGACTGGACAAGTTTACTTC. This translates into CASSHGTGQVYF. Filled out from reference TRBV11-2 and TRBJ2-5, the complete variable domain reads EAGVAQSPRYKIIEKRQSVAFWCNPISGHATLYWYQQILGQGPKLLIQFQNNGVVDDSQLPKDRFSAERLKGVDSTLKIQPAKLEDSAVYLCASSHGTGQVYFGPGTRLLVL.

This clone was detected only once. The chain joins TRBV6-6 to TRBJ1-2, with a weak D call TRBD1 (5 bases). Germline V gene data show CDR1 as MNHNY and CDR2 as SVGAGI (reference sequence). V was pared by 5 bases and J by 7 bases, with 20 bases between. The CDR3 is 15 residues long. CDR3 residues: CASSLGWGGGSGYTF. CDR3 sequence (DNA): TGTGCCAGCAGTCTTGGGTGGGGCGGGGGTTCTGGCTACACCTTC.

The CDR3 nucleotides read TGTGCCAGCAGCCGCGACAGGACGGACACCGGGGAGCTGTTTTTT. Its translation is CASSRDRTDTGELFF. The chain combines TRBV7-3 with TRBJ2-2; D might be TRBD1 (6 bases). Germline V lookup: CDR1 SGHTA, CDR2 FQGTGA. With 5 bases removed from V and 3 bases from J, the gap between germline ends came to 13 bases. CDR3 length equals 15 residues.

The chain's CDR3 is CASSLGRLRDNEKLFF. CDR3 nucleotides: TGCGCCAGCAGCTTGGGCCGGCTTCGGGATAATGAAAAACTGTTTTTT. The chain joins TRBV5-1 to TRBJ1-4; no definite D call. Trimming took 0 bases from V and 4 from J, leaving 13 bases between them. The CDR3 has 16 amino acids. Germline V lookup: CDR1 SGHRS, CDR2 YFSETQ.

The CDR3 nucleotides read TGTGCCAGCAGTCGAAAGGGGACGAACACCGGGGAGCTGTTTTTT. Residues: CASSRKGTNTGELFF. V is TRBV27 and J is TRBJ2-2, with a possible D match to TRBD1 (5 bases). V gave up 5 bases and J gave up 0 bases, with 10 bases separating them. The CDR3 extends over 15 amino acids. Germline V gene sequence: CDR1 MNHEY, CDR2 SMNVEV (reference sequence).

This sequence joins TRBV7-9 and TRBJ2-3, with D hard to call. Trimming cost V 0 bases and J 8 bases, with 9 bases left between them. Looked up from germline, CDR1 is SEHNR and CDR2 is FQNEAQ (reference sequence). The CDR3 contains 13 residues. The CDR3 protein is CASSLALDGTQYF. The DNA of the CDR3 is TGTGCCAGCAGCTTAGCGCTAGACGGTACGCAGTATTTT. The complete variable domain, with remaining parts taken from reference TRBV7-9 and TRBJ2-3, reads DTGVSQNPRHKITKRGQNVTFRCDPISEHNRLYWYRQTLGQGPEFLTYFQNEAQLEKSRLLSDRFSAERPKGSFSTLEIQRTEQGDSAMYLCASSLALDGTQYFGPGTRLTVL.

The rearrangement uses TRBV6-5 and TRBJ1-2, with D possibly TRBD1 on 5 matching bases. Germline CDR1 is MNHEY and CDR2 is SVGAGI. Trimming shortened V by 6 bases and J by 4 bases, and 12 bases separated the two germline ends. The CDR3 loop spans 13 amino acids. The CDR3 nucleotides read TGTGCCAGCAGGGTAGACAGTAGCTATGGCTACACCTTC. Translation: CASRVDSSYGYTF.

In this sample, this clone turned up once. The chain couples TRBV5-1 to TRBJ2-7, with 7 bases that match TRBD1. The CDR3 runs to 12 residues. CDR1 is SGHRS and CDR2 is YFSETQ in the germline V gene. V lost 8 bases and J lost 5; bases outside the gene matches: 7. The CDR3 DNA reads as TGCGCCAGGCCGACAGGGAACCACGAGCAGTACTTC. Protein product: CARPTGNHEQYF.

This chain joins TRBV5-1 and TRBJ2-6, with D possibly matching TRBD1 (5 bases). Germline assignment: CDR1 SGHRS and CDR2 YFSETQ. CDR3 length: 17 amino acids. V lost 1 base and J 1 base, leaving 12 bases between the germline ends. Written as DNA, the CDR3 is TGCGCCAGCAGCTTGAGGGGAAGTGGGTCTGGGGCCAACGTCCTGACTTTC. Translation gives CASSLRGSGSGANVLTF.

The chain links TRBV12-3 or TRBV12-4 to TRBJ1-5; 8 bases are shared with TRBD1. This CDR3 has 13 residues. Trimming took 8 bases from V and 6 from J; bases not matched to a gene: 6. In DNA, the CDR3 is TGTGCCAGCTACAGGGGGGGGAGTCAGCCCCAGCATTTT. Translating gives CASYRGGSQPQHF.

With regard to this clone: This sample also contains other DNA sequences that code for the same CDR3. V is TRBV20-1 and J is TRBJ2-3; D is undetermined. Germline V CDR1 and CDR2: DFQATT, SNEGSKA (reference sequence). V lost 2 bases to trimming and J lost 2 bases, with 2 bases between them. The CDR3 runs 11 residues. The CDR3 is CSARITDTQYF. DNA of the CDR3: TGCAGTGCTAGAATCACAGATACGCAGTATTTT.